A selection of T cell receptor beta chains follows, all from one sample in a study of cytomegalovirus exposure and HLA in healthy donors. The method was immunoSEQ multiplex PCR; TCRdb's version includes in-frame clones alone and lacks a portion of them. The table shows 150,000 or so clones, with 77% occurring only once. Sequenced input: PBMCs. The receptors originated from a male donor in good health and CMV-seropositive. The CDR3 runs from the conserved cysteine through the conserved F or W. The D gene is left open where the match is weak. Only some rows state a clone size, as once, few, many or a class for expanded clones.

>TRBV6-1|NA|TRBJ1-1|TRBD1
TGTGCCACCAGGGGGCGAGCCAACACTGAAGCTTTCTTT
CATRGRANTEAFF
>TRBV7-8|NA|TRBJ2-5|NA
TGTGCCAGCAGCTTAGAACTAGCTGAGACCCAGTACTTC
CASSLELAETQYF
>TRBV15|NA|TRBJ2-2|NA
TGTGCCACCAGCAGAGATTTAGGGGCAACCGGGGAGCTGTTTTTT
CATSRDLGATGELFF
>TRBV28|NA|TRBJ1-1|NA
TGTGCCAGCAACACCTTCCGGGGGGCTCGCATGAACACTGAAGCTTTCTTT
CASNTFRGARMNTEAFF
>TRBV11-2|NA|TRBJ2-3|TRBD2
TGTGCCAGCAGCTCCGGACTAGCGGGAGGTTTAGATACGCAGTATTTT
CASSSGLAGGLDTQYF
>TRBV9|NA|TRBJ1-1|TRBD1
TGTGCCAGCAACAACCCCGGGACAGGGGTTGAAGCTTTCTTT
CASNNPGTGVEAFF
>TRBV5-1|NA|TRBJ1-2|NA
TGCGCCAGCAGCTTAGGTCCCAGGGCGCAGGACTATGGCTACACCTTC
CASSLGPRAQDYGYTF
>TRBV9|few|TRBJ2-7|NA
TGTGCCAGCAGCGTATCACGGGAGCAGTACTTC
CASSVSREQYF
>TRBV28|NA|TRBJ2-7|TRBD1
TGTGCCAGCACCGAGACAGGGGGGTCCTACGAGCAGTACTTC
CASTETGGSYEQYF
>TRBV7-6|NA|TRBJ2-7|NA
TGTGCCAGCAGCTTAGGGGAGTCCTACGAGCAGTACTTC
CASSLGESYEQYF
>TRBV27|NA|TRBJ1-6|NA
TGTGCCAGCAGTTTATCTTCTCGAGACAAGGATTCACCCCTCCACTTT
CASSLSSRDKDSPLHF
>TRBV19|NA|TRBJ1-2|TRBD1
TGTGCCAGTGGCCCAGGTTTGACAGGGGTATATGGCTACACCTTC
CASGPGLTGVYGYTF
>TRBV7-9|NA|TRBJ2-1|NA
TGTGCCAGCAGCTTAGGAGCCAGCGAACCTTACAATGAGCAGTTCTTC
CASSLGASEPYNEQFF
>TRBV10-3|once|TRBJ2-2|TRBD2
TGTGCCATCAGTGAGGCGGGAGGGGACACCGGGGAGCTGTTTTTT
CAISEAGGDTGELFF
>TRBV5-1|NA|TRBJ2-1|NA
TGCGCCAGCAGCTTGGGAGGTCCCAGAGAGCAGTTCTTC
CASSLGGPREQFF
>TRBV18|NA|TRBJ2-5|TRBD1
TGTGCCAGCTCCCAACAGGGGGCGCGGGGAGAGACCCAGTACTTC
CASSQQGARGETQYF
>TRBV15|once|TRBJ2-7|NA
TGTGCCACCAGCCTAGGGGGCTCCTACGAGCAGTACTTC
CATSLGGSYEQYF
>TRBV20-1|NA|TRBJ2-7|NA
TGCAGTGTTAGGAGGACCTACGAGCAGTACTTC
CSVRRTYEQYF
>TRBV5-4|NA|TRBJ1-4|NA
TGTGCCAGCAGCTTGGGCGGGGGCCGTGGTGAAAAACTGTTTTTT
CASSLGGGRGEKLFF
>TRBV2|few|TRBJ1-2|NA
TGTGCCAGCATAGCAACAGGGAACTATGGCTACACCTTC
CASIATGNYGYTF
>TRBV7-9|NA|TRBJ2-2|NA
TGTGCCAGCAGCTCCCCCGGACAGTCAACGCGTCGGGAGCTGTTTTTT
CASSSPGQSTRRELFF
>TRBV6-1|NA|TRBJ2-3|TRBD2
TGTGCCAGCAGTGAAAAGGTAGCGGGAGAGCAGTATTTT
CASSEKVAGEQYF
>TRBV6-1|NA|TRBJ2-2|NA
TGTGCCAGCAGTGACTCGGGGACCGGGGAGCTGTTTTTT
CASSDSGTGELFF
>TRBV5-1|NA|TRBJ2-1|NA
TGCGCCAGCAGCTTGGATATGGGGGAGGTCTCCTACAATGAGCAGTTCTTC
CASSLDMGEVSYNEQFF
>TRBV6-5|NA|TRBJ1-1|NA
TGTGCCAGCCGAAAGGGGAATTCGAGGACTGAAGCTTTCTTT
CASRKGNSRTEAFF
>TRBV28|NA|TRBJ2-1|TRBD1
TGTGCCACGTTCAGGGGGCTAAGGAACAATGAGCAGTTCTTC
CATFRGLRNNEQFF
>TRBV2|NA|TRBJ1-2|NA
TGTGCCAGCAGTGAGGTCAGGGGAGATGGCTACACCTTC
CASSEVRGDGYTF
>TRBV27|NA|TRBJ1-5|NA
TGTGCCAGCAGAGGAGGCAGCAATCAGCCCCAGCATTTT
CASRGGSNQPQHF
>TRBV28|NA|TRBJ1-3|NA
TGTGCCAGCAGTCTCCAGTTTGGAAACACCATATATTTT
CASSLQFGNTIYF
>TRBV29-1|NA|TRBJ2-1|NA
TGCAGCGTTGAAGGGGGCGCGGGGGCGAATGAGCAGTTCTTC
CSVEGGAGANEQFF
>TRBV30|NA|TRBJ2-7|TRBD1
TGTGCCTCCCGGGACAGGGGTTTCCACGAGCAGTACTTC
CASRDRGFHEQYF
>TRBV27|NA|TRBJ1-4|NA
TGTGCCAGCAGTGCGCATTGGGGGGTAGGTCTTGGAAAACTGTTTTTT
CASSAHWGVGLGKLFF
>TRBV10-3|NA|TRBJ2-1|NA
TGTGCCATCAGTGGACAGAGCTCCTACAATGAGCAGTTCTTC
CAISGQSSYNEQFF
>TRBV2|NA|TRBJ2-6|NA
TGTGCCAGCAGAGAAGGTAGTCTCTCTGGGGCCAACGTCCTGACTTTC
CASREGSLSGANVLTF
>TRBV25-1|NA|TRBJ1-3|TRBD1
TGTGCCAGCAGTGAAACGGCAGGGGGTCTGGCTGGAAACACCATATATTTT
CASSETAGGLAGNTIYF
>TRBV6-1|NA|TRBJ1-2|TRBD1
TGTGCCAGCAGCCCGATAGGGGGCGGCTATGGCTACACCTTC
CASSPIGGGYGYTF
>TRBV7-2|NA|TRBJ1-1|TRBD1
TGTGCCAGCAGCGCATCTACAGGGGGCACTGAAGCTTTCTTT
CASSASTGGTEAFF
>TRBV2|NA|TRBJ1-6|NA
TGTGCCAGCAGTGAATTCGGGGGAAGAAATTCACCCCTCCACTTT
CASSEFGGRNSPLHF
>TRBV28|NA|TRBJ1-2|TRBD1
TGTGCCAGCGTGGCGGGCGGGACAGCTCTCTATGGCTACACCTTC
CASVAGGTALYGYTF
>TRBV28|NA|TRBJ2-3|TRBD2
TGTGCCAGCAGTGGGACGAGCGGGAGGGCCGGCGATACGCAGTATTTT
CASSGTSGRAGDTQYF
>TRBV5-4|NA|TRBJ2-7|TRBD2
TGTGCCAGCAGCTTAGCGGGGGCCGGTACCTACGAGCAGTACTTC
CASSLAGAGTYEQYF
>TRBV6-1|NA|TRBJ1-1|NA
TGTGCCAGCAGAACAGGGACTACTTTGAACACTGAAGCTTTCTTT
CASRTGTTLNTEAFF
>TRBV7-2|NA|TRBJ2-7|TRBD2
TGTGCCAGCAGCTCCCTAGCGGGGACTAGCGGGAGGGCCTACGAGCAGTACTTC
CASSSLAGTSGRAYEQYF
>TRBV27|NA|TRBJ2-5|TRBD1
TGTGCCAGCAGCAAACCGGGACAGGGTTACCAAGAGACCCAGTACTTC
CASSKPGQGYQETQYF